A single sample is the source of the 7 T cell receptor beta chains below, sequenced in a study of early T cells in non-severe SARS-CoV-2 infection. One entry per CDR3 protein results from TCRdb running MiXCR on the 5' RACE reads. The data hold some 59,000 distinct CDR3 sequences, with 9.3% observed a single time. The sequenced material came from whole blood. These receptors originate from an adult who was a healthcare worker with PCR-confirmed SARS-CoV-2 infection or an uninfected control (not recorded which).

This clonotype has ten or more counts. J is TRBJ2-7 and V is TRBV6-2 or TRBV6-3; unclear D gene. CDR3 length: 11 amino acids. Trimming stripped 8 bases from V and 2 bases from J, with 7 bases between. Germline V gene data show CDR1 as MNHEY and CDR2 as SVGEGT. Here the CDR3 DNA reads TGTGCCAGCGGCAGGACCTACGAGCAGTACTTC. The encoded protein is CASGRTYEQYF.

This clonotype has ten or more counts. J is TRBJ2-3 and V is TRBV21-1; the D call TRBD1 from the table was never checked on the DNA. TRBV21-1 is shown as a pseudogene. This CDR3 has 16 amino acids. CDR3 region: CASSSVRGDTTDTQYF. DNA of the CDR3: TGTGCCAGCAGTTCAGTGAGGGGAGACACCACAGATACGCAGTATTTT.

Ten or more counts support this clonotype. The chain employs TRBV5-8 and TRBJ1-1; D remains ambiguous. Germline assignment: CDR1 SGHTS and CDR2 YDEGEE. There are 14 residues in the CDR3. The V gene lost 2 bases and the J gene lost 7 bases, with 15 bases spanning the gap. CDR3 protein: CASSFSQFAGEAFF. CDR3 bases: TGTGCCAGCAGCTTTAGTCAGTTTGCAGGTGAAGCTTTCTTT.

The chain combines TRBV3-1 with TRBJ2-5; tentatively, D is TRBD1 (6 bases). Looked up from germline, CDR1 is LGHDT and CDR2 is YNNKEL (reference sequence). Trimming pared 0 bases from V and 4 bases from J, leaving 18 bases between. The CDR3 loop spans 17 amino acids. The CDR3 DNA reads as TGTGCCAGCAGCCAAGAAAGACAGGCGCCCCTTCGAGAGACCCAGTACTTC. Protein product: CASSQERQAPLRETQYF.

The CDR3 DNA reads TGTGCCAGCAGCTTAGGGGACTCGAGAAATGAGCAGTTCTTC. Translated: CASSLGDSRNEQFF. This rearrangement joins TRBV7-2 to TRBJ2-1; possibly TRBD2 for D (6 bases). Germline V lookup: CDR1 SGHTA, CDR2 FQGNSA. There are 14 residues in the CDR3. V was pared by 1 base and J by 7 bases, with 11 bases between. The full variable domain, with the rest looked up from reference TRBV7-2 and TRBJ2-1, is GAGVSQSPSNKVTEKGKDVELRCDPISGHTALYWYRQSLGQGLEFLIYFQGNSAPDKSGLPSDRFSAERTGGSVSTLTIQRTQQEDSAVYLCASSLGDSRNEQFFGPGTRLTVL.

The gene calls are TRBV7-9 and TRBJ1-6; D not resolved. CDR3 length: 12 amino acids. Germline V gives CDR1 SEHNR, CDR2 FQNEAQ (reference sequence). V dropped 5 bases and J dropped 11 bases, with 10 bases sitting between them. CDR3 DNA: TGTGCCAGCAGCGCGGGGAGTACACCCCTCCACTTT. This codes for CASSAGSTPLHF.

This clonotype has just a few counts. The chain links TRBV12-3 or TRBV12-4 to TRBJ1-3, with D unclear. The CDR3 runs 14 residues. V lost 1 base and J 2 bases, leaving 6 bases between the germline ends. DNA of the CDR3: TGTGCCAGCAGTTTAGACCCGACTGGAAACACCATATATTTT. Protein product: CASSLDPTGNTIYF.